The clone carrying this T cell receptor beta chain was seen more than once but under ten times. The antigen remains unidentified. This entry is derived from a study of identical twins. Study-level points and caveats: In zero-insertion analyses, partial confounding could arise from invariant MAIT and iNKT cells. Excess twin sharing in beta out-of-frame sequences was weaker.

Germline loops: CDR1 LNHNV, CDR2 YYDKDF (reference sequence). The germline V and J ends were trimmed by 1 base and 1 base, with 17 bases remaining between them. This CDR3 contains 18 residues. One entry per CDR3 protein, called by TCRdb with MiXCR from the 5' RACE reads. The table shows about 700,000 distinct CDR3 sequences, with approximately 9% occurring only once. This same sample was also part of a study on yellow fever vaccine responses in identical twins.

The chain is built from TRBV15 and TRBJ2-4; D might be TRBD1 (7 bases). This receptor was taken from a woman under 30 in good health. Sequencing was performed on PBMCs. The CDR3 coding sequence is TGTGCCACCAGCAGAGGGGGACTGACAGGGAAGGCCAAAAACATTCAGTACTTC. Translating it yields CATSRGGLTGKAKNIQYF.